The clone carrying this T cell receptor (beta chain) was found a few times. Its specificity is unknown. The data originate from a study of early T cells in non-severe SARS-CoV-2 infection. About the study: With bulk RNA from unsorted whole blood as input, sequencing yielded unpaired chains.

Individual cDNA molecules carried attached unique molecular identifiers. MiXCR, applied by TCRdb to the 5' RACE reads, yields one record per CDR3 protein. Of around 94,000 distinct CDR3 sequences in the sample, about an eighth were seen once. The study, taken as a whole, reports: There was a bias toward anti-spike CD8 responses in VDJdb matching, which missed private and CD4 specificities.

V was clipped by 10 bases and J by 0 bases, with 10 bases between them. Germline CDR1 and CDR2: MDHEN and SYDVKM. This CDR3 is 13 amino acids long. The clonotype comes from an adult who was a healthcare worker with PCR-confirmed SARS-CoV-2 infection or an uninfected control (not recorded which). The sample consisted of whole blood. The V gene is TRBV28, the J gene TRBJ1-5; D gene unclear. CDR3 coding DNA: TGTGCCACAGGACGGTATAGCAATCAGCCCCAGCATTTT. Residues: CATGRYSNQPQHF.